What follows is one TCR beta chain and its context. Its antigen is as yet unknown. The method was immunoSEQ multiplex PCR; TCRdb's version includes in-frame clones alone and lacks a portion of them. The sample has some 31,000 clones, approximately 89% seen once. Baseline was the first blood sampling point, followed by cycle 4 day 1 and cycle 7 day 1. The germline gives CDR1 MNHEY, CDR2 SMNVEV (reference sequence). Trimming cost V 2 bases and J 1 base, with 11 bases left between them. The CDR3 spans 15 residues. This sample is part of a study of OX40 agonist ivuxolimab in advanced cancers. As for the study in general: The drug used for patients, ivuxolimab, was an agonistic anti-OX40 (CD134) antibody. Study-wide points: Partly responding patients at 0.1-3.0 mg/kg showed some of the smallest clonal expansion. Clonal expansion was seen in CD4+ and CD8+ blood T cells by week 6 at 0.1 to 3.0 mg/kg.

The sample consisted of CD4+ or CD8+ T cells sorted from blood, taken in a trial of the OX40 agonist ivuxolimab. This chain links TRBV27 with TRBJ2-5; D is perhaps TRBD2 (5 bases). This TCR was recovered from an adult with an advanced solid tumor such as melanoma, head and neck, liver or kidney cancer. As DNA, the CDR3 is TGTGCCAGCAGTTTACTCTACGGGATCCAAGAGACCCAGTACTTC. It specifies CASSLLYGIQETQYF.